A single T cell receptor beta chain is shown here with its context. What it binds is unknown. The CDR3 has 15 amino acids. Per the germline V gene, CDR1 is SGHTS and CDR2 is YDEGEE. After removal of 3 bases from V and 4 bases from J, the junction contained 5 bases not matched to a gene. The sort gate was single viable CD3+CD4+CD8-CD45RO+ cells for memory CD4+ T cells. This specimen belongs to a study of memory CD4+ T cells and cytomegalovirus serostatus. Across the whole study: Healthy Belgian adult donors included about nine CMV-positive and 20 to 30 CMV-negative people.

Points from the study as a whole: CD4+ memory repertoires contained about two fifths of the 164 reported CMV TCRbeta sequences. The CMV-associated TCR signature appears largely within the CD4+ memory repertoire.

Original processing methods: After removing out-of-frame reads, 2,204,828 distinct TCRbeta sequences remained. Profiling relied on immunoSEQ multiplex PCR, and the TCRdb table lists in-frame clones only, not all of them. V, J and clone size are those of that table, while D and trimming were read from the DNA. The table lists about 82,000 clones, roughly 80% of them singletons, with roughly 0.85% in the top ten. The chain is built from TRBV5-8 and TRBJ2-1; 9 bases match TRBD1. The sequenced sample consisted of memory CD4+ T cells from blood. This sequence originates from an adult in good health and CMV-seronegative. In DNA form, the CDR3 reads TGTGCCAGCAGCTCCGGGACAGGGAAATACAATGAGCAGTTCTTC. This encodes CASSSGTGKYNEQFF.